This TCR beta chain was sequenced during a study of radiotherapy plus CTLA-4 blockade in lung cancer. TCRdb keeps only in-frame clones here, not all; method: immunoSEQ multiplex PCR. Here the sample spans tens of thousands of clones, around 87% being singletons. This CDR3 has 12 residues. Trimming cost V 2 bases and J 7 bases, with 3 bases left between them. CDR1 is MDHEN, CDR2 SYDVKM, per germline. V is TRBV28 and J is TRBJ1-6, with D uncertain. This TCR was recovered from a human donor with non-small cell lung cancer who had stable disease on radiotherapy plus ipilimumab. Sequences were derived from peripheral blood, sampled from a patient treated with radiotherapy plus ipilimumab. The CDR3 here is CASSLLNSPLHF. Here the CDR3 DNA reads TGTGCCAGCAGTTTACTGAATTCACCCCTCCACTTT.